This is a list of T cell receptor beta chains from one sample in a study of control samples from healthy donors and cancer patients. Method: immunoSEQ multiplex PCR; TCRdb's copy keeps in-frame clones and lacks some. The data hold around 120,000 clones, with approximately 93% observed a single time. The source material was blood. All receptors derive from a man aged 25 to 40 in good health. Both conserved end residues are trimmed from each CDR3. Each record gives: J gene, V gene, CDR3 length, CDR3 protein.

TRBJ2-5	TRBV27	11	ASSFGLSETQY
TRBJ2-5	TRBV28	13	ASSFQGAMRETQY
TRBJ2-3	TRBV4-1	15	ASSQSAMGGPQDTQY
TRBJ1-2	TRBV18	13	ASSPPSTQAGGYT
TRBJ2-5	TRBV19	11	ASRTDREETQY
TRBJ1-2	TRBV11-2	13	ASSLGTEPFYGYT
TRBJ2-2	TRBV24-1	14	ATSDPGTGDTGELF
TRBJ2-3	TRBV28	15	ASSAPQREGIGNTQY
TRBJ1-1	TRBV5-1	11	ASSLAGTTEAF
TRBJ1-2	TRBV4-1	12	ASTQVLGNYGYT
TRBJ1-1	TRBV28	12	ASRPEGGTTEAF
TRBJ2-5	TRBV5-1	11	ASSAGLQETQY
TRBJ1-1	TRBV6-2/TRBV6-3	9	ASSTNTEAF
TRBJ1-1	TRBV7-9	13	ASSRSGAPAHEAF
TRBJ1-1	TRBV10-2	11	ASRDVYPTEAF
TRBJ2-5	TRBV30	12	AWGPGGMGETQY
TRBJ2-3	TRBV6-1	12	ASSDSGGRDTQY
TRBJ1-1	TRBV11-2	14	ASSLGSTVWDTEAF
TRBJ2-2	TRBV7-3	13	ASSAPFGDTGELF
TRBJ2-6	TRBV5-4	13	ASSLLSSGANVLT
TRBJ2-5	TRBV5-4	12	ASSLERGGETQY
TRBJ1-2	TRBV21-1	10	ASPGGRGGYT
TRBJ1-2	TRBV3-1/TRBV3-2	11	ASSGTSNYGYT
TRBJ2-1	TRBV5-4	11	ASSLAGVNEQF
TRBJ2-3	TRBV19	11	ASSSIQGGTQY
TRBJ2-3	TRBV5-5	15	ASSYTNKGLFTDTQY
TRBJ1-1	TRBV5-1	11	ASSLQMAAEAF
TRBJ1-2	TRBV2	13	ASSEAGPFGDGYT
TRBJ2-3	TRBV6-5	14	ASSYVGGALTDTQY
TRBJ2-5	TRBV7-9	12	ASSFQGSQETQY
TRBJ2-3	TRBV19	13	ASSMRRGGADTQY